This passage covers 23 T cell receptor beta chains from one sample sequenced in a study of beta chain features in type 1 diabetes. The authors reverse transcribed all of the isolated RNA, so sequencing captured expressed TCRB transcripts. Generated by immunoSEQ multiplex PCR, the TCRdb table keeps only in-frame clones and is missing some. The sample has under 150,000 clones, under 60% seen once. The specimen was Tregs from blood. These receptors were collected from a young man in good health.

This clone appeared a few times. V gene TRBV6-1 combines with J gene TRBJ1-2; 10 bases match TRBD1. Germline CDR1 is MNHNS and CDR2 is SASEGT. The CDR3 covers 15 residues. The V gene end was trimmed by 5 bases and the J gene end by 4 bases; junction bases not matched to a gene: 7. CDR3 in DNA: TGTGCCAGCAGTCCGTGGGACAGGGGTCCCTATGGCTACACCTTC. Amino acids: CASSPWDRGPYGYTF.

V usage is TRBV7-9 and J usage is TRBJ2-1; TRBD1 is a possible D gene (6 bases). The CDR3 totals 16 residues. Germline V CDR1 and CDR2: SEHNR, FQNEAQ (reference sequence). The ends were cut back, 5 bases at V and 1 base at J, with 15 bases in the middle. CDR3 sequence (DNA): TGTGCCAGCAGCGTCCCAGGGGCGATTTCCTACAATGAGCAGTTCTTC. This codes for CASSVPGAISYNEQFF. Drawing the rest from reference TRBV7-9 and TRBJ2-1, the complete variable domain is DTGVSQNPRHKITKRGQNVTFRCDPISEHNRLYWYRQTLGQGPEFLTYFQNEAQLEKSRLLSDRFSAERPKGSFSTLEIQRTEQGDSAMYLCASSVPGAISYNEQFFGPGTRLTVL.

This clone was observed a few times. The chain uses TRBV7-2 and TRBJ1-5, with 8 bases fitting TRBD1. The CDR3 extends over 15 amino acids. CDR1 is SGHTA and CDR2 is FQGNSA in the germline V gene. J gave up 6 bases and V 2 bases, and 6 bases lay outside the gene matches. The CDR3 DNA reads as TGTGCCAGCAGCTTACGACAGGGGCTTGCTCAGCCCCAGCATTTT. This gives the protein CASSLRQGLAQPQHF.

This clone has a handful of counts. This chain connects TRBV6-6 to TRBJ2-7; 11 bases match TRBD2. The CDR3 contains 16 residues. V dropped 2 bases and J dropped 1; count of bases not matched to a gene: 4. In germline, CDR1 is MNHNY, CDR2 SVGAGI (reference sequence). The CDR3 nucleotides read TGTGCCAGCAGTTACAGGCTAGCGGGAGGATCCTACGAGCAGTACTTC. Translation gives CASSYRLAGGSYEQYF.

This clone turned up a few times. V and J are TRBV25-1 and TRBJ2-3; a possible D gene is TRBD1 (6 bases). V was cut by 6 bases and J by 6 bases, with 16 bases left in between. The CDR3 totals 14 residues. Germline V gene data show CDR1 as MGHDK and CDR2 as SYGVNS. The CDR3 sequence: CASRKNLQGDTQYF. The CDR3 DNA follows: TGTGCCAGCAGAAAGAACTTACAGGGTGATACGCAGTATTTT.

This clone was detected only once. The CDR3 sequence: CASSLAGGITGNTIYF. The CDR3 region has the DNA TGTGCCAGCAGCTTAGCGGGGGGGATTACTGGAAACACCATATATTTT. This sequence joins TRBV7-9 and TRBJ1-3; TRBD1 might be the D (5 bases). CDR1 SEHNR and CDR2 FQNEAQ come from the germline V gene (reference sequence). The CDR3 contains 16 residues. The V end was cut by 0 bases, the J end by 2 bases, with 11 bases between.

The rearrangement links TRBV10-3 to TRBJ2-7; no definite D call. This CDR3 region has 13 residues. Germline CDR1 and CDR2: ENHRY and SYGVKD. The V end was cut by 4 bases, the J end by 7 bases, with 14 bases between. The CDR3 spells CAISVRDPGEQYF. In DNA form, the CDR3 reads TGTGCCATCAGTGTCCGAGACCCCGGGGAGCAGTACTTC.

The rearrangement joins TRBV7-3 to TRBJ2-1, with TRBD2 identical over 9 bases. Germline V CDR1 and CDR2: SGHTA, FQGTGA. There are 15 residues in the CDR3. The ends lost 5 bases at V and 7 bases at J; junction bases unmatched: 9. The CDR3 DNA sequence: TGTGCCAGCAGCGCTACTGGACTAGCGCTGAATGAGCAGTTCTTC. Encoded protein: CASSATGLALNEQFF.

This chain joins TRBV19 and TRBJ1-2; D may be TRBD1 (5 bases). Germline loops: CDR1 LNHDA, CDR2 SQIVND (reference sequence). The CDR3 length is 14 residues. The V and J ends lost 10 bases and 1 base respectively, with 16 bases between them. The CDR3 nucleotides are TGTGCCATCAGTAGGGGCGACATTAACTATGGCTACACCTTC. Protein: CAISRGDINYGYTF.

The rearrangement links TRBV4-3 to TRBJ2-2, with 8 bases matching TRBD1. Germline V gives CDR1 LGHNA, CDR2 YSLEER. The CDR3 is made up of 15 amino acids. J lost 5 bases, V lost 4 bases, and 6 bases had no gene match. The CDR3 bases are TGCGCCAGCAGCCCGCAGGGGGCGTGGACCGGGGAGCTGTTTTTT. It is translated as CASSPQGAWTGELFF.

V gene TRBV7-8 combines with J gene TRBJ2-3, with 8 bases fitting TRBD1. With V trimmed by 5 bases and J by 9 bases, 4 bases remained unmatched. The CDR3 consists of 12 residues. Per the germline V gene, CDR1 is SGHVS and CDR2 is FQNEAQ. This chain's CDR3 is CASSTRTGTQYF. In DNA form, the CDR3 reads TGTGCCAGCAGCACGAGGACAGGGACGCAGTATTTT.

This clone has only a few counts. The chain combines TRBV28 with TRBJ1-5, with 9 positions matching TRBD1. Germline V CDR1 and CDR2: MDHEN, SYDVKM. The CDR3 is made up of 15 amino acids. V was clipped by 4 bases and J by 11 bases; unmatched bases: 12. CDR3 DNA: TGTGCCAGCAGTTCTCGGACAGGGGTCGGATGGGCCCAGCATTTT. Translation: CASSSRTGVGWAQHF.

The V gene is TRBV5-5, the J gene TRBJ1-1; TRBD1 might be the D (5 bases). Germline CDR1 and CDR2: SGHKS and YYEKEE (reference sequence). Trimming shortened V by 4 bases and J by 5 bases, and 9 bases separated the two germline ends. The CDR3 loop spans 12 amino acids. The CDR3 DNA sequence: TGTGCCAGCAGCAACAGGTGGACTGAAGCTTTCTTT. Translation gives CASSNRWTEAFF. Full variable domain (outside the CDR3, taken from reference TRBV5-5 and TRBJ1-1): DAGVTQSPTHLIKTRGQQVTLRCSPISGHKSVSWYQQVLGQGPQFIFQYYEKEERGRGNFPDRFSARQFPNYSSELNVNALLLGDSALYLCASSNRWTEAFFGQGTRLTVV.

V is TRBV7-2 and J is TRBJ2-5, with 11 bases aligning to TRBD2. With V trimmed by 5 bases and J by 3 bases, 2 bases remained unmatched. The germline CDR1 and CDR2 sequences are SGHTA and FQGNSA. This CDR3 comprises 14 residues. The CDR3 is CASSTTSGEETQYF. CDR3 nucleotides: TGTGCCAGCAGCACGACTAGCGGGGAAGAGACCCAGTACTTC. The full variable domain, with the rest looked up from reference TRBV7-2 and TRBJ2-5, is GAGVSQSPSNKVTEKGKDVELRCDPISGHTALYWYRQSLGQGLEFLIYFQGNSAPDKSGLPSDRFSAERTGGSVSTLTIQRTQQEDSAVYLCASSTTSGEETQYFGPGTRLLVL.

The chain employs TRBV5-5 and TRBJ2-4; D not certain. CDR1 and CDR2 from the germline V gene are SGHKS and YYEKEE (reference sequence). The CDR3 covers 14 residues. V shed 4 bases and J shed 9 bases, with 17 bases lying between them. The CDR3 is CASSPSTVLSIQYF. CDR3 in DNA: TGTGCCAGCAGCCCCTCGACTGTACTGAGCATTCAGTACTTC.

This chain connects TRBV29-1 to TRBJ1-2, with 9 bases that match TRBD1. Germline V gene sequence: CDR1 SQVTM, CDR2 ANQGSEA. This CDR3 region has 13 residues. Trimming cost V 6 bases and J 5 bases; bases outside gene matches: 7. The CDR3 here is CSVGDRDRYGYTF. As DNA, the CDR3 is TGCAGCGTGGGGGACAGGGACCGATATGGCTACACCTTC. Supplemented by reference TRBV29-1 and TRBJ1-2, the full variable domain reads SAVISQKPSRDICQRGTSLTIQCQVDSQVTMMFWYRQQPGQSLTLIATANQGSEATYESGFVIDKFPISRPNLTFSTLTVSNMSPEDSSIYLCSVGDRDRYGYTFGSGTRLTVV.

This clone was counted a few times. This chain connects TRBV18 to TRBJ2-2, with D possibly being TRBD1 (5 bases). The CDR3 is made up of 16 amino acids. Germline CDR1 KGHSH, CDR2 LQKENI. Trimming pared 5 bases from V and 2 bases from J, leaving 15 bases between. Written as DNA, the CDR3 is TGTGCCAGCTCAGACTCTGACAGAATCAACACCGGGGAGCTGTTTTTT. Residues: CASSDSDRINTGELFF.

The chain is built from TRBV11-1 and TRBJ2-1; 7 bases align to TRBD2. CDR3 length: 15 amino acids. Germline V gene lookup returns CDR1 SGHAT and CDR2 FQDESV (reference sequence). J lost 2 bases, V lost 5 bases, and 6 bases had no gene match. DNA for the CDR3: TGTGCCAGCAGCCACGGACTAGGGACCTACAATGAGCAGTTCTTC. Translation: CASSHGLGTYNEQFF.

This clone was observed a handful of times. The chain links TRBV29-1 to TRBJ2-5; a weak D match, TRBD2 (6 bases). Trimming stripped 6 bases from V and 3 bases from J, with 11 bases between. The CDR3 covers 12 residues. Germline V CDR1 and CDR2: SQVTM, ANQGSEA. The CDR3 sequence is CSVGWREETQYF. The CDR3 coding sequence is TGCAGCGTGGGGTGGAGGGAAGAGACCCAGTACTTC. The full variable domain, in which reference TRBV29-1 and TRBJ2-5 provide the parts outside the CDR3, is SAVISQKPSRDICQRGTSLTIQCQVDSQVTMMFWYRQQPGQSLTLIATANQGSEATYESGFVIDKFPISRPNLTFSTLTVSNMSPEDSSIYLCSVGWREETQYFGPGTRLLVL.

This clone was found a few times. The CDR3 DNA reads TGTGCCAGCAGAGGACAGGGAGCTGAAAAACTGTTTTTT. Residues: CASRGQGAEKLFF. V usage is TRBV25-1 and J usage is TRBJ1-4; 8 nucleotides align to TRBD1. The CDR3 consists of 13 residues. Germline loops: CDR1 MGHDK, CDR2 SYGVNS. The ends lost 6 bases at V and 7 bases at J; junction bases unmatched: 4.

This clone was recorded a few times. The chain combines TRBV28 with TRBJ1-4; 7 bases match TRBD1. The CDR3 is 14 residues long. Germline trimming cut 6 bases from V and 8 bases from J; bases unmatched to any gene: 9. Germline V gene lookup returns CDR1 MDHEN and CDR2 SYDVKM. CDR3 residues: CASSSGGLGEKLFF. CDR3 sequence (DNA): TGTGCCAGCAGCTCAGGGGGATTAGGAGAAAAACTGTTTTTT.

This clone was found a few times. CDR3 region: CASSPTGGVAYEQYF. As DNA, the CDR3 is TGTGCCAGCAGTCCCACAGGGGGCGTCGCCTACGAGCAGTACTTC. The rearrangement links TRBV6-5 to TRBJ2-7, with TRBD1 matching over 9 bases. This CDR3 is 15 amino acids long. The ends lost 5 bases at V and 2 bases at J; junction bases unmatched: 7. Germline V lookup: CDR1 MNHEY, CDR2 SVGAGI.

The chain joins TRBV5-6 to TRBJ1-2, with D possibly TRBD1 on 5 matching bases. Trimming removed 2 bases from V and 2 bases from J, with 10 bases in between. CDR3 length: 14 residues. Per the germline V gene, CDR1 is SGHDT and CDR2 is YYEEEE. For the CDR3, the DNA is TGTGCCAGCAGCTTCCTCAGGGAAAACTATGGCTACACCTTC. Amino acids: CASSFLRENYGYTF.